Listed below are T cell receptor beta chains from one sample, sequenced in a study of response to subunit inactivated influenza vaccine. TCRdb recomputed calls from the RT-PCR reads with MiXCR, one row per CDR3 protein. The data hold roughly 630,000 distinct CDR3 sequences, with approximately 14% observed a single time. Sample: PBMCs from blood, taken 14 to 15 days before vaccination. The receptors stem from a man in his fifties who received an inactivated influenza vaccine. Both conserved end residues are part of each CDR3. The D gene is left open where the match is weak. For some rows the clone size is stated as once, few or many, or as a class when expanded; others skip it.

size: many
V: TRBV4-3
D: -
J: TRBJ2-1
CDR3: CASSLTRSPAGRVNEQFF
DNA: TGCGCCAGCAGCCTTACGCGGTCCCCCGCGGGAAGGGTCAATGAGCAGTTCTTC

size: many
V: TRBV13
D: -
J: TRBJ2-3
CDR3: CASRQGGSDTQYF
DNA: TGTGCCAGCCGACAGGGAGGTTCAGATACGCAGTATTTT

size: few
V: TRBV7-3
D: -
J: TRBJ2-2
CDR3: CASSLLGRENTGELFF
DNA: TGTGCCAGCAGCTTACTCGGCAGGGAGAACACCGGGGAGCTGTTTTTT

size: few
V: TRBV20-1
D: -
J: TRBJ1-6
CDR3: CSAAPRPNSPLHF
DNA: TGCAGTGCCGCCCCGAGGCCGAATTCACCCCTCCACTTT

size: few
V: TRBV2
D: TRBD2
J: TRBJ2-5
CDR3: CASSDRLAGETQYF
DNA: TGTGCCAGCAGTGATAGACTAGCGGGAGAGACCCAGTACTTC

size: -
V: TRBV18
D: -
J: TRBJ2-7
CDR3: CASSPLQRQTYEQYF
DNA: TGTGCCAGCTCGCCACTACAGAGGCAGACCTACGAGCAGTACTTC

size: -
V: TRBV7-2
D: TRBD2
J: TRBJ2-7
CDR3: CASSLAGLAGGLSYEQYF
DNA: TGTGCCAGCAGCTTAGCGGGATTAGCGGGAGGACTCTCCTACGAGCAGTACTTC

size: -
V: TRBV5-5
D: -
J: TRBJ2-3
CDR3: CASSWGRGFSTDTQYF
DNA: TGTGCCAGCAGCTGGGGACGGGGATTTAGCACAGATACGCAGTATTTT

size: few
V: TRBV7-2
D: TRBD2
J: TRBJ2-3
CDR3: CASSLVLAGGSRTDTQYF
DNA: TGTGCCAGCAGCTTAGTGCTAGCGGGGGGAAGTCGCACAGATACGCAGTATTTT

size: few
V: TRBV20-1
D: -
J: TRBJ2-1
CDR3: CSAKTQGTSWHNEQFF
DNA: TGCAGTGCCAAGACCCAGGGGACTTCGTGGCACAATGAGCAGTTCTTC

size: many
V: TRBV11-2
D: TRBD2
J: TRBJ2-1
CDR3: CASSTGLAGGPVGYNEQFF
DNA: TGTGCCAGCAGCACCGGACTAGCGGGAGGGCCAGTAGGGTACAATGAGCAGTTCTTC

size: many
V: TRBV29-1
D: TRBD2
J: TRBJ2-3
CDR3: CSEGLAGTDTQYF
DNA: TGCAGCGAGGGACTAGCGGGCACAGATACGCAGTATTTT

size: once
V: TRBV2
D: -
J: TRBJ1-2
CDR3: CASSPRMNYGYTF
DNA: TGTGCCAGCAGTCCGCGGATGAACTATGGCTACACCTTC

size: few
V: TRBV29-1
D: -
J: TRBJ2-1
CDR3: CSVSDLGVSEQFF
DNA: TGCAGCGTATCTGACTTGGGGGTGAGTGAGCAGTTCTTC

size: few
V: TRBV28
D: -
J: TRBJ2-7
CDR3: CATRNPPTTYEQYF
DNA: TGTGCCACCAGAAACCCCCCTACTACCTACGAGCAGTACTTC

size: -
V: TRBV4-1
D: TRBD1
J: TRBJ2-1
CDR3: CASSSSSGTGYYNEQFF
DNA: TGCGCCAGCAGCTCGAGTTCCGGGACAGGCTACTACAATGAGCAGTTCTTC

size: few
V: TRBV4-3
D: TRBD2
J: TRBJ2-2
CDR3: CASSQGLAGESVYTGELFF
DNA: TGCGCCAGCAGCCAGGGACTAGCGGGGGAATCGGTCTATACCGGGGAGCTGTTTTTT

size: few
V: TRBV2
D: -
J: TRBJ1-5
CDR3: CASSETRGGSQPQHF
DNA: TGTGCCAGCAGTGAGACCAGGGGTGGGAGTCAGCCCCAGCATTTT

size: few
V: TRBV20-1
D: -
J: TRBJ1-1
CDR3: CSARREWNGNTEAFF
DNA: TGCAGTGCTAGAAGGGAGTGGAATGGGAACACTGAAGCTTTCTTT

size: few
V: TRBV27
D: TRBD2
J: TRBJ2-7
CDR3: CASTPSGGQTYEQYF
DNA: TGTGCCAGCACCCCTAGCGGGGGGCAGACCTACGAGCAGTACTTC

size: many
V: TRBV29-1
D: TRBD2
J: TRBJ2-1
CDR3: CSVDIGLAGGGEQFF
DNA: TGCAGCGTTGACATTGGGCTAGCGGGAGGGGGGGAGCAGTTCTTC

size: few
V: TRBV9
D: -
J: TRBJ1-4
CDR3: CASSPTPGANEKLFF
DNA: TGTGCCAGCAGCCCCACGCCGGGGGCTAATGAAAAACTGTTTTTT

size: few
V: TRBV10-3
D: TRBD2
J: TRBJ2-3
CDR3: CAISEGTSGRSSTDTQYF
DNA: TGTGCCATCAGTGAAGGGACTAGCGGGCGTTCTAGCACAGATACGCAGTATTTT

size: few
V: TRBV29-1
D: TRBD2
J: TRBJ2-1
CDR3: CSVERTSGVNEQFF
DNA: TGCAGCGTTGAAAGGACTAGCGGGGTCAATGAGCAGTTCTTC

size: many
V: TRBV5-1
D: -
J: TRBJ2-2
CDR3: CASSLGQAYTGELFF
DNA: TGCGCCAGCAGCTTGGGGCAGGCGTACACCGGGGAGCTGTTTTTT

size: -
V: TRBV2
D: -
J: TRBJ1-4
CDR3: CASSEEGKDNEKLFF
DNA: TGTGCCAGCAGTGAAGAGGGGAAAGATAATGAAAAACTGTTTTTT

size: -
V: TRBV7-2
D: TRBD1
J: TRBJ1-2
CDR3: CASSSGQGAQGYGYTF
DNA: TGTGCCAGCAGCTCGGGACAGGGGGCGCAGGGATATGGCTACACCTTC

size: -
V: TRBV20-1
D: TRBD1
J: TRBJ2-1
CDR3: CSAPPGQIYNEQFF
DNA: TGCAGTGCTCCACCGGGACAGATCTACAATGAGCAGTTCTTC

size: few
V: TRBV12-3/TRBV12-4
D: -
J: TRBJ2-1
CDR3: CASSLRWDPPYNEQFF
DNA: TGTGCCAGCAGTTTGAGGTGGGACCCACCCTACAATGAGCAGTTCTTC

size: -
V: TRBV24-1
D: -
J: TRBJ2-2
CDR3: CATSDWRNTGELFF
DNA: TGTGCCACCAGTGATTGGAGGAATACCGGGGAGCTGTTTTTT

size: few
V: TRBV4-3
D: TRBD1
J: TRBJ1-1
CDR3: CASSQGYRQGTLMNTEAFF
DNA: TGCGCCAGCAGCCAAGGTTATCGACAGGGGACCTTGATGAACACTGAAGCTTTCTTT

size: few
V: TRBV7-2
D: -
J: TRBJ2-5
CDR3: CASSLAGGQKGTQYF
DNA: TGTGCCAGCAGCTTAGCAGGAGGGCAGAAGGGGACCCAGTACTTC

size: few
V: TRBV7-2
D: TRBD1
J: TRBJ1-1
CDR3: CASRPRQGAWDTEAFF
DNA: TGTGCCAGCAGACCCCGACAGGGGGCCTGGGACACTGAAGCTTTCTTT

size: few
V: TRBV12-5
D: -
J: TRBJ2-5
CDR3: CASGLVFGLVPQETQYF
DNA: TGTGCTAGTGGTTTGGTATTCGGGCTGGTTCCCCAAGAGACCCAGTACTTC

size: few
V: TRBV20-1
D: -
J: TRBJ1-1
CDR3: CSASPSAVGTEAFF
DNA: TGCAGTGCTAGCCCCTCGGCAGTAGGCACTGAAGCTTTCTTT

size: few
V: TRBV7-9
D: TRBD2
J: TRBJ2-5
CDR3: CASSLPPGGRQETQYF
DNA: TGTGCCAGCAGCCTGCCCCCCGGCGGGAGACAAGAGACCCAGTACTTC

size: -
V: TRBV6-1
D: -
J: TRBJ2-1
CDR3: CASRPTGTNNEQFF
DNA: TGTGCCAGCAGACCTACGGGGACAAACAATGAGCAGTTCTTC

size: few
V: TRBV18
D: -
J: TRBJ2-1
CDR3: CASSPFAGGGYNEQFF
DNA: TGTGCCAGCTCACCATTCGCAGGAGGTGGGTACAATGAGCAGTTCTTC

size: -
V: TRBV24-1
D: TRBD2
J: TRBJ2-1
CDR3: CATSDFTSGRYNEQFF
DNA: TGTGCCACCAGTGATTTTACTAGCGGGAGGTACAATGAGCAGTTCTTC

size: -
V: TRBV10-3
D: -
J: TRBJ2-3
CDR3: CAISESRGHTDTQYF
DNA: TGTGCCATCAGTGAGTCTAGGGGTCACACAGATACGCAGTATTTT

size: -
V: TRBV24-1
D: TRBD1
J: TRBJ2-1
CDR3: CATSFGGTGGSEQFF
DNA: TGTGCCACCAGTTTCGGAGGGACAGGGGGAAGCGAGCAGTTCTTC

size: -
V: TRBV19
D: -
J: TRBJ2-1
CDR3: CASSRIRPTASYNEQFF
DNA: TGTGCCAGTAGTCGGATCAGGCCCACAGCGAGCTACAATGAGCAGTTCTTC

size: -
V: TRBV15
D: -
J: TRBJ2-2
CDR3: CATSRDPGRTGELFF
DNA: TGTGCCACCAGCAGAGATCCGGGACGCACCGGGGAGCTGTTTTTT

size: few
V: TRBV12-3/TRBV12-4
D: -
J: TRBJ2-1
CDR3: CASRTAGSSYNEQFF
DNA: TGTGCCAGCAGGACTGCGGGCAGCTCCTACAATGAGCAGTTCTTC

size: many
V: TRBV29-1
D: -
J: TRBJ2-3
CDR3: CSVSRNVPTDTQYF
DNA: TGCAGCGTTTCCAGGAACGTACCGACGGATACGCAGTATTTT

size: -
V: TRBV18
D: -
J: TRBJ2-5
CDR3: CASSPRDPRTQYF
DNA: TGTGCCAGCTCACCACGGGACCCGAGGACCCAGTACTTC

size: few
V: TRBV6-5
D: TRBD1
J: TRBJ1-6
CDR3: CASSFRDSNYNSPLHF
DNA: TGTGCCAGCAGTTTCCGGGACAGTAACTATAATTCACCCCTCCACTTT

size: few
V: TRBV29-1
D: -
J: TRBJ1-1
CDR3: CSVRSGGGTEAFF
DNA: TGCAGCGTTCGGTCGGGGGGCGGCACTGAAGCTTTCTTT

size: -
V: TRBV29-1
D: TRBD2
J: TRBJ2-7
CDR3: CSVGGTSGSYEQYF
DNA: TGCAGCGTTGGGGGGACTAGCGGATCCTACGAGCAGTACTTC

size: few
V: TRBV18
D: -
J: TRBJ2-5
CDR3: CASSPRQGKETQYF
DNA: TGTGCCAGCTCACCAAGGCAGGGGAAAGAGACCCAGTACTTC

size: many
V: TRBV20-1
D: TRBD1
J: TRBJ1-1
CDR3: CSAISGGLNTEAFF
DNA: TGCAGTGCTATATCAGGGGGATTGAACACTGAAGCTTTCTTT

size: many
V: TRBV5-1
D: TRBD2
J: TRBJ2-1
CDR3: CASSSGTSGLYNEQFF
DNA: TGTGCCAGCAGTTCAGGGACTAGCGGGTTGTACAATGAGCAGTTCTTC